This TCR beta chain was recovered during a study of shared clonotypes between healthy human individuals. The wider study: Three men and two women, aged 18 to 49, were donors. CD4 naive cells filled three plates per donor, CD4 memory three, CD8 naive two and CD8 memory one. Study-level points and caveats: Non-shared clonotypes had lower generation probabilities than clonotypes shared by all four sorted-subset donors.

Notes on this clone: Its antigen is as yet unknown.

The data were produced by immunoSEQ multiplex PCR, yet TCRdb's version contains in-frame clones alone and is incomplete. The sample lists 330,000 or so clones, around 74% occurring once. With V trimmed by 3 bases and J by 5 bases, 10 bases remained unmatched. The length of the CDR3 is 17 residues. Germline V gene lookup returns CDR1 MGHDK and CDR2 SYGVNS. This TCR was recovered from a man aged 25 to 40 in good health. The material sequenced was memory CD4+ T cells sorted from blood. Sample subset: CD45RA-negative fraction. V usage is TRBV25-1 and J usage is TRBJ2-1, with 10 positions matching TRBD2. The CDR3 region is CASSDPTSGRANNEQFF. DNA for the CDR3: TGTGCCAGCAGTGATCCTACGAGCGGGAGGGCAAACAATGAGCAGTTCTTC.